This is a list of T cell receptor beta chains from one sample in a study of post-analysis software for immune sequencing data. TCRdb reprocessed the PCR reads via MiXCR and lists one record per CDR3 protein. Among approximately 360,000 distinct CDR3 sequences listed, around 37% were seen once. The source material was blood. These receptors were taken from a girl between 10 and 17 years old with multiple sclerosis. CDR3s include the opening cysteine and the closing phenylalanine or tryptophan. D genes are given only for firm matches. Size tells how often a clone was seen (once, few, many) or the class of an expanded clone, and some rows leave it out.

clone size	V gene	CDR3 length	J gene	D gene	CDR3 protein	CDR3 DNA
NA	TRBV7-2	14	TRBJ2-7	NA	CASLNVDSTYEQYF	TGTGCCAGCCTTAACGTGGACAGCACCTACGAGCAGTACTTC
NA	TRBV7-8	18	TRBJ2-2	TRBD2	CASSSERISGGETGELFF	TGTGCCAGCAGCTCCGAGAGGATTAGCGGGGGGGAGACCGGGGAGCTGTTTTTT
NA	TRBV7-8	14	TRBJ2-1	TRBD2	CASSLVGGATEQFF	TGTGCCAGCAGCTTAGTCGGGGGGGCCACGGAGCAGTTCTTC
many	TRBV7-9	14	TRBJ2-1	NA	CASSLGHSYNEQFF	TGTGCCAGCAGCTTGGGACACTCCTACAATGAGCAGTTCTTC
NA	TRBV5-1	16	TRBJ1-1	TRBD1	CASSRNWDRKNTEAFF	TGCGCCAGCAGCCGTAACTGGGACAGGAAGAACACTGAAGCTTTCTTT
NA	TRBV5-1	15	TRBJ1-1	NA	CASSLALGLGTEAFF	TGTGCCAGCAGCTTGGCCCTGGGGCTGGGCACTGAAGCTTTCTTT
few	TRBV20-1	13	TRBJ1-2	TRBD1	CSAYHGTGVGYTF	TGCAGTGCTTACCACGGGACAGGGGTTGGCTACACCTTC
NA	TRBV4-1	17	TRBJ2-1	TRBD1	CASSPTPDRARYNEQFF	TGCGCCAGCAGCCCGACCCCTGACAGGGCAAGATACAATGAGCAGTTCTTC
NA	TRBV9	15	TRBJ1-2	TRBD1	CASSAPQGATGGYTF	TGTGCCAGCAGCGCCCCACAGGGGGCCACGGGTGGCTACACCTTC
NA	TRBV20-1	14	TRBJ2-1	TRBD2	CSARGSPGGNEQFF	TGCAGTGCTAGAGGCTCCCCGGGGGGCAATGAGCAGTTCTTC
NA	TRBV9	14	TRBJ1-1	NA	CASSAQALNTEAFF	TGTGCCAGCAGCGCACAGGCCCTGAACACTGAAGCTTTCTTT
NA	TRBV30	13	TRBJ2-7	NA	CAFYDRSSYEQYF	TGTGCCTTTTACGACAGGAGCTCCTACGAGCAGTACTTC
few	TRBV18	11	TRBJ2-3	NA	CASSPSDTQYF	TGTGCCAGCTCGCCATCAGATACGCAGTATTTT
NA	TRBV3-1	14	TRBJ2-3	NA	CASSQVSPADTQYF	TGTGCCAGCAGCCAAGTTAGTCCCGCAGATACGCAGTATTTT
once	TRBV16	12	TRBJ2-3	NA	CASSPSGNTQYF	TGTGCCAGCAGCCCGTCTGGGAATACGCAGTATTTT
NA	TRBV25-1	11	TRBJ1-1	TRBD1	CASMLGTGAFF	TGTGCCAGCATGCTCGGGACAGGGGCTTTCTTT
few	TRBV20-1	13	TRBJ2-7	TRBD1	CSARPPGQAEQYF	TGCAGTGCTAGACCCCCGGGACAGGCCGAGCAGTACTTC
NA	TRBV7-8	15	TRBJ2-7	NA	CVSSLDLVSSYEQYF	TGTGTCAGCAGCCTCGACCTAGTAAGCTCCTACGAGCAGTACTTC
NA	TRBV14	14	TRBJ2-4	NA	CASSQDGARDIQYF	TGTGCCAGCAGCCAAGATGGGGCGAGGGACATTCAGTACTTC
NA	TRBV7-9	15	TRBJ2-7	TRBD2	CASSPGTSGYHEQYF	TGTGCCAGCAGCCCGGGGACTAGCGGGTACCACGAGCAGTACTTC
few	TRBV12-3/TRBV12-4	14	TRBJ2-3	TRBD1	CASSLTGGQDTQYF	TGTGCCAGCAGTTTAACAGGGGGGCAAGATACGCAGTATTTT
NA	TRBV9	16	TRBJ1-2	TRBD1	CASSPRGGPYLYGYTF	TGTGCCAGCAGCCCCAGGGGGGGTCCCTATTTGTATGGCTACACCTTC
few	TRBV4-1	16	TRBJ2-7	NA	CASSLVDQGWTYEQYF	TGCGCCAGCAGCCTCGTGGATCAGGGATGGACCTACGAGCAGTACTTC
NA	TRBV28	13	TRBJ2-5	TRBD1	CASRDRGKETQYF	TGTGCCAGCAGGGACAGGGGGAAAGAGACCCAGTACTTC
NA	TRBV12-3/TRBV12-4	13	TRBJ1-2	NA	CASSLMGAGGYTF	TGTGCCAGCAGTTTAATGGGGGCGGGAGGCTACACCTTC
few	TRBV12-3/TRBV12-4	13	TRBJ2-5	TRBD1	CASSGQGEETQYF	TGTGCCAGCAGTGGACAGGGCGAAGAGACCCAGTACTTC
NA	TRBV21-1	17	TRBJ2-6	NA	CASPPGQPISGANVLTF	TGTGCCAGTCCTCCGGGACAGCCCATCTCTGGGGCCAACGTCCTGACTTTC
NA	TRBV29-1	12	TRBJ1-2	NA	CSVDVPTGGYTF	TGCAGCGTTGACGTTCCGACCGGTGGCTACACCTTC
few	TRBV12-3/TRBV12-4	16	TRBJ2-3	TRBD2	CASSLGLAGSSDTQYF	TGTGCCAGCAGCCTTGGACTAGCGGGAAGTTCAGATACGCAGTATTTT
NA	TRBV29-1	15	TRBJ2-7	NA	CSVAGSRTGLYEQYF	TGCAGCGTCGCAGGGAGTAGAACGGGCCTTTACGAGCAGTACTTC
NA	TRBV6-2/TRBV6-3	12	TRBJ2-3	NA	CASSPSSDTQYF	TGTGCCAGCAGCCCCTCGAGCGATACGCAGTATTTT
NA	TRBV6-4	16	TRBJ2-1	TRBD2	CASSARGSGGGNEQFF	TGTGCCAGCAGTGCTCGAGGCAGCGGGGGGGGAAATGAGCAGTTCTTC